The clone carrying this TCR beta chain has a handful of counts. This entry is derived from a study of blood T cell repertoires in COVID-19. Study-wide context: The origin of the acute and convalescent COVID-19 samples was the United States, Italy and Spain. From T cells, B-cell-depleted T cells, or PBMCs came the material, which was cDNA or gDNA.

Source study methods: Reference gene primer amplification gave estimated nucleated cell counts. The table came from immunoSEQ multiplex PCR; TCRdb's copy has only in-frame clones and leaves some out. The V and J calls and the clone size are those of that table, but D and trimming were determined from the DNA. The table has about 110,000 clones, about 70% seen once. The receptor was isolated from a woman aged 55-75 years with acute or convalescent COVID-19. Sequenced material: peripheral blood.

The CDR3 sequence: CASSLAGSAGNTIYF. DNA for the CDR3: TGTGCCAGCAGTTTGGCGGGGTCGGCTGGAAACACCATATATTTT. The rearrangement links TRBV28 to TRBJ1-3, with D uncertain. Deletions cut 3 bases from V and 2 bases from J, with 11 bases between. The germline CDR1 and CDR2 sequences are MDHEN and SYDVKM. The CDR3 spans 15 residues.